Listed below are T cell receptor beta chains from one sample, sequenced in a study of blood T cells in healthy people across ages. A single record per CDR3 protein comes from TCRdb applying MiXCR to the 5' RACE reads. The table has around 1,600,000 distinct CDR3 sequences, 35% to 45% seen once; the top ten hold less than 5%. The sequencing sample was made of blood. These receptors were collected from a woman aged 18-30 years in good health. Each CDR3 is given without its conserved first and last residue. Fields, in order: V gene, CDR3 protein.

TRBV4-3 | ASSSSLTRGADTQY
TRBV21-1 | ASSKPGPETETQY
TRBV7-2 | ASSHTGLNTEAF
TRBV12-3/TRBV12-4 | ASSPLRGTSGSSYNEQF
TRBV4-3 | ASSQEIRNTGGLF
TRBV7-2 | ASSLNGDRGLGLETQY
TRBV9 | ASSVRLTGRGNEQY
TRBV5-1 | ASGSDRTDTQY
TRBV15 | ATSRDASYEQY
TRBV29-1 | SVEGTITDTQY
TRBV29-1 | SVSAGGAYNEQF
TRBV7-2 | ASTQSGTGYEQF
TRBV6-5 | ASSYYGEVVENQY
TRBV6-2/TRBV6-3 | ASSYSNLAGGNEQF